The clone carrying this T cell receptor beta chain was counted only a few times. This record comes from a study of blood T cell repertoires in COVID-19. Across the whole study: From the United States, Italy and Spain came samples of acute and convalescent COVID-19. T cells, B-cell-depleted T cells, or PBMCs supplied cDNA or gDNA.

The study drew participants aged about 18 to 89 years from 24 US areas. Categorization into cohorts depended on clinical history that participants reported. Sequencing was performed with immunoSEQ multiplex PCR; in TCRdb, only in-frame clones are kept and a portion is missing. The data show about 180,000 clones, roughly 82% seen once. Trimming shortened V by 0 bases and J by 3 bases, and 12 bases separated the two germline ends. This CDR3 contains 16 residues. Germline V gives CDR1 WNHNN, CDR2 SYGVQD (reference sequence). The chain recombines TRBV10-1 with TRBJ1-5, with D maybe TRBD1 (6 bases). Sequences were obtained from PBMCs or T cells enriched from blood (not recorded which). The clonotype comes from a woman aged 30 to 39 who had recovered from COVID-19. The CDR3 coding sequence is TGCGCCAGCAGTGAGTCGCTACAGGGTCCCAATCAGCCCCAGCATTTT. Encoded protein: CASSESLQGPNQPQHF.